The 11 T cell receptor beta chains in this list originate from one sample, sequenced in a study of control samples from healthy donors and cancer patients. Generated by immunoSEQ multiplex PCR, the TCRdb table keeps only in-frame clones and is missing some. The sample contains more than 10,000 clones, 85% to 95% of which appear only once. Sequenced input: PBMCs. The receptor source for this set is a man aged 80 or over with lung cancer.

V usage is TRBV4-3 and J usage is TRBJ1-4; D unresolved. V was clipped by 0 bases and J by 0 bases, with 5 bases between them. The CDR3 length is 15 residues. CDR1 and CDR2 from the germline V gene are LGHNA and YSLEER. The CDR3 region has the DNA TGCGCCAGCAGCCAAGACAAGGCAACTAATGAAAAACTGTTTTTT. It encodes CASSQDKATNEKLFF.

The chain links TRBV3-1 (or the pseudogene TRBV3-2) to TRBJ2-3; 7 bases match TRBD1. The CDR3 sequence is 14 residues long. Unmatched junction bases numbered 3, after V lost 4 bases and J lost 2 bases. Germline values: CDR1 LGHDT, CDR2 YNNKEL (reference sequence). Here the CDR3 reads CASSLGQPTDTQYF. In nucleotides, the CDR3 is TGTGCCAGCAGCCTGGGACAGCCCACAGATACGCAGTATTTT.

V is TRBV7-9 and J is TRBJ1-1, with a weak D call TRBD1 (6 bases). The CDR3 has 13 residues. Germline loops: CDR1 SEHNR, CDR2 FQNEAQ (reference sequence). Between the trimmed V and J ends, which lost 5 bases and 6 bases, there was a span of 13 bases. The CDR3 region is CASSTRQAAEAFF. DNA of the CDR3: TGTGCCAGCAGCACCCGACAGGCTGCTGAAGCTTTCTTT.

This clone came up a few times. The chain uses TRBV10-3 and TRBJ2-3, with D uncertain. Trimming removed 1 base from V and 3 bases from J, with 2 bases in between. The germline gives CDR1 ENHRY, CDR2 SYGVKD. The length of the CDR3 is 12 residues. CDR3 sequence reads: CAISELTDTQYF. The CDR3 DNA reads as TGTGCCATCAGTGAGTTAACAGATACGCAGTATTTT.

This chain uses TRBV3-1 (or the pseudogene TRBV3-2) with TRBJ2-1; 10 bases match TRBD2. Trimming took 1 base from V and 4 from J; bases not matched to a gene: 1. The germline CDR1 and CDR2 sequences are LGHDT and YNNKEL (reference sequence). This CDR3 region has 15 residues. CDR3 protein: CASSQALAGYNEQFF. The DNA for the CDR3 is TGTGCCAGCAGCCAAGCACTAGCGGGGTACAATGAGCAGTTCTTC.

The chain couples TRBV29-1 to TRBJ2-7; no clear D. The V gene's germline CDR1 is SQVTM and CDR2 ANQGSEA. V was trimmed by 4 bases and J by 2 bases, leaving 6 bases between them. CDR3 length: 11 residues. DNA for the CDR3: TGCAGCGTTGGCAGTGCCTACGAGCAGTACTTC. Protein product: CSVGSAYEQYF.

This chain joins TRBV16 and TRBJ2-1; the match to TRBD2 covers 13 bases. V shed 2 bases and J 7 bases; nucleotides not matched to a gene: 5. Germline CDR1 KGHSY, CDR2 FQNENV. This CDR3 region has 16 residues. CDR3 bases: TGTGCCAGCAGCCAAACAGGACTAGCGGGGGCAAATGAGCAGTTCTTC. This gives the protein CASSQTGLAGANEQFF.

The chain links TRBV6-5 to TRBJ2-4, with TRBD1 as a possible D gene (6 bases). Germline assignment: CDR1 MNHEY and CDR2 SVGAGI. V lost 4 bases and J 4 bases, leaving 8 bases between the germline ends. This CDR3 spans 13 amino acids. Here the CDR3 DNA reads TGTGCCAGCAGTTTCGGACAGAAAAACATTCAGTACTTC. This sequence encodes CASSFGQKNIQYF.

This sequence joins TRBV6-5 and TRBJ1-5, with TRBD1 as a possible D gene (5 bases). V gave up 10 bases and J gave up 2 bases, with 15 bases separating them. The CDR3 spans 14 residues. CDR1 is MNHEY, CDR2 SVGAGI, per germline. CDR3 DNA sequence: TGTGCCACCCGATTGGGGGGTGGCAATCAGCCCCAGCATTTT. This translates into CATRLGGGNQPQHF.

This clone came up a few times. Other DNA sequences of this sample code for an identical CDR3. The rearrangement joins TRBV7-2 to TRBJ1-5; D is possibly TRBD1 (5 bases). With 1 base removed from V and 4 bases from J, the gap between germline ends came to 11 bases. The CDR3 runs to 15 residues. Germline assignment: CDR1 SGHTA and CDR2 FQGNSA. CDR3 DNA: TGTGCCAGCAGCTTAGGGGGCCGGATTAATCAGCCCCAGCATTTT. Residues: CASSLGGRINQPQHF. The whole variable domain, filled in from reference TRBV7-2 and TRBJ1-5, reads GAGVSQSPSNKVTEKGKDVELRCDPISGHTALYWYRQSLGQGLEFLIYFQGNSAPDKSGLPSDRFSAERTGGSVSTLTIQRTQQEDSAVYLCASSLGGRINQPQHFGDGTRLSIL.

The CDR3 loop reads CASSSWTGASPDTQYF. Written as DNA, the CDR3 is TGTGCCAGCAGCTCTTGGACAGGGGCTAGTCCAGATACGCAGTATTTT. The J gene is TRBJ2-3, the V gene TRBV7-3; 9 positions agree with TRBD1. The V gene end was trimmed by 4 bases and the J gene end by 4 bases; junction bases not matched to a gene: 9. CDR1 SGHTA and CDR2 FQGTGA come from the germline V gene. The CDR3 runs to 16 residues. Filled out from reference TRBV7-3 and TRBJ2-3, the complete variable domain reads GAGVSQTPSNKVTEKGKYVELRCDPISGHTALYWYRQSLGQGPEFLIYFQGTGAADDSGLPNDRFFAVRPEGSVSTLKIQRTERGDSAVYLCASSSWTGASPDTQYFGPGTRLTVL.